This TCR beta chain is from a study of cytomegalovirus exposure and HLA in healthy donors (dated by TCRdb to 2017 to 2019). About the study as a whole: According to an earlier analysis of 587 of the donors, about 190 million T cells yielded 117 million unique TCR beta sequences and about 300 Gb of sequence data. Donor age, sex, ethnicity and CMV serostatus were collected together with the repertoire data. To predict cytomegalovirus infection status, the study combined high-throughput TCR immunosequencing, statistical association of individual TCRs with disease status, and machine learning. All discovery cohort repertoires had been generated on a single sequencing platform. Roughly 5 DR-DQ haplotypes were handled as single units for association and clustering because linkage in the cohort was strong. Class I and class II HLA loci were covered by the typing at four-digit resolution. The study profiled the T cell repertoires of 500 to 800 subjects by immunosequencing and related them to cytomegalovirus serostatus. Of the approximately 400 genotyped donors, 65% to 90% fell in the genetic ancestry cluster associated with self-reported Caucasian donors. Along with the approximately 600-subject first cohort, a separate validation cohort of over a hundred different subjects was used. On average, around 240,000 unique TCR beta nucleotide sequences were sequenced per donor among a few hundred genotyped donors of the cohort, with 15% to 20% of those sequences being non-productive. In a later genetic analysis, genome-wide SNP genotypes for about 55% of the roughly 670 donors were used, and that subset was treated as a discovery cohort. The aim of the study was to test whether cataloging public T cell receptors could identify signatures of past pathogen exposure. To decide whether each TCR beta V gene segment behaved as functional or pseudogenic, an earlier analysis of fewer than 750 of the donors relied on high-throughput TCR beta sequencing. The later analysis used no new phenotypic data to find candidate immune exposures, relying instead on TCR beta sequences and their occurrence across donors. About 320 gigabases of sequencing data and roughly 90 million unique TCR sequences were included in an early release covering around 650 HLA-typed donors. To study patterns of TCR occurrence, a later analysis re-analyzed previously published TCR beta repertoires from just over 650 donors and added high-resolution HLA genotyping. Typing coverage varied by locus: roughly 629-640 donors for A, B, C, DRB1 and DQB1; more than 500 for DQA1; some 610 for DPA1; roughly 470 for DPB1. General findings and caveats noted by the study authors: The presence/absence analyses assumed that sequencing depth was roughly uniform across donors, and that assumption may not be true. V-gene and J-gene trimming of TCR beta chains was associated with a missense DCLRE1C variant in a later genetic analysis, and the association was replicated in an independent cohort. A later analysis associated 16,951 TCR beta sequences with specific HLA alleles at a false discovery rate of 0.05. The study gave a list of about 150 TCR beta chains associated with cytomegalovirus. In a later analysis, most CMV-associated TCR beta chains were found to appear HLA-restricted, with HLA associations seemingly driven largely by CMV exposure. In vitro tests confirmed that a few of the cytomegalovirus-associated TCR beta chains recognize cytomegalovirus antigens. A further reported finding was that TCR beta sequences accurately predicted the HLA-A and HLA-B alleles for most subjects in the first cohort. Because HLA typing was missing for some donors at each locus, association tests included only the typed subset. In a later analysis, several top co-occurrence clusters were reported to appear linked to parvovirus B19, influenza, CMV and Epstein-Barr virus. The sequencing pipeline was judged likely to have produced a cluster of highly shared sequence variants as a technical artifact. The earlier analysis of 587 of the donors excluded about 16 rarely observed V segments, including chromosome 9 orphons, because counts were too low. In a later analysis, HLA-associated TCR beta chains showed more clonal expansion and lower generation probabilities than non-associated chains that were equally common. Strong co-occurrence of HLA alleles, especially DR and DQ, made assigning TCR associations to individual alleles difficult. In an earlier analysis of around 600 of the donors, most TCR beta V segments appeared in productive rearrangements about 90% or about 30% of the time, broadly matching IMGT annotations. According to the authors, the approach could potentially be generalized to other disease states and immunological phenotypes. The cohort was sequenced for TCR beta chains only, and without alpha or paired-chain data the features that could be detected were limited. Across donors, most TCR sequences were observed very rarely, whereas some public TCRs were present in many individuals. Some IMGT-functional V segments, including TRBV6-2 and TRBV6-3, could not be told apart with the 87-base-pair reads, so those segments were excluded. According to a later analysis, TCR association rates differed among HLA loci, with DRB1 alleles showing the most associated TCRs and HLA-C alleles showing the fewest. In both the original and validation cohorts, the classifier was reported to diagnose cytomegalovirus status with high specificity and sensitivity. Immune exposure information for the cohort was limited to CMV serostatus. Linkage disequilibrium might explain the correlated functional status among segregating V segments, but an unknown experimental factor could not be excluded. In a later genetic analysis, fewer N-insertions in productive TCRs were reported among donors in an Asian-associated ancestry cluster than the approximately 630-donor mean.

Worth noting for this clone: The specificity of this receptor is unknown. Per-base qualities were not stored, and no clone one base away is much larger.

Receptor libraries were prepared by the immunoSEQ multiplex PCR assay. The multiplex PCR relied on a mix of 60 forward primers for TCR Vbeta segments and 13 reverse primers for TCR Jbeta segments. The CDR3 region of rearranged TCR beta genes was amplified from genomic DNA by a multiplex PCR assay. The amplified TCR beta libraries were sequenced on the Illumina HiSeq System as 87-base-pair reads. For the original study's pipeline: A later analysis counted approximately 74 million unique TCR beta chains across the 600 to 850 repertoires, and roughly 11 million of these chains were shared by at least two donors. Raw reads were error-corrected and collapsed into unique sequences by a nearest-neighbor algorithm in which closely related sequences were merged to remove PCR and sequencing errors. V, D and J gene segments were assigned by aligning CDR3 sequences to IMGT reference sequences. For a sequence to be retained, a match of at least six nucleotides was required to both a V gene segment and a J gene segment. Rearrangements were called productive when the CDR3 lacked stop codons and stayed in frame with V and J; all others were non-productive. CDR3 was defined by IMGT convention, running from the second conserved V-encoded cysteine to the conserved J-encoded phenylalanine. In an earlier analysis of roughly 580 of the donors, sequences lacking an unambiguous match to a single V gene segment were excluded. In an earlier analysis of 587 of the donors, a V segment was called functional when productive rearrangements were above 56.7%, and segregating when the standard deviation between donors exceeded 5%. A statistical classification framework was built for diagnosing cytomegalovirus status from the catalog of TCR beta chain sequences. V and J gene assignment, in a later analysis, came from comparing TCR nucleotide sequences with IMGT/GENE-DB human TR gene sequences. Using the TCRdist pipeline, a later analysis assigned CDR3 sequences along with most-parsimonious VDJ recombination scenarios. In a later analysis, each TCR beta chain was defined by its CDR3 amino acid sequence together with its V-gene family, and reads without a unique V-gene family were excluded. In a later analysis, 450 to 600 highly shared, low-generation-probability nucleotide sequences were removed to address suspected cross-contamination and a sequencing artifact. A later analysis calculated a clonal expansion index for each public chain from normalized within-repertoire ranks of inferred template counts. In a later analysis, generation probabilities were computed with a VDJ recombination model fitted to out-of-frame rearrangements, and the resulting probabilities were checked against IGoR. Hypergeometric tests were used in a later analysis to score TCR-TCR, TCR-HLA and TCR-CMV co-occurrence, with a repertoire-size bias correction applied to the TCR pairs. To estimate false discovery rates, a later analysis permuted the HLA or CMV assignments 20 times. In a later analysis, co-occurring TCRs were grouped with DBSCAN, and TCRdist sequence similarity was added when clustering was performed within HLA-allele-positive subsets. Repertoires with fewer than 30,000 or more than 120,000 public chains, plus five repertoires with anomalous nucleotide sharing, were excluded from co-occurrence clustering. This immuneACCESS table, as held by TCRdb, lists in-frame sequences with V and J called but not all clones. Of the missing ones, under half trace to an unresolved V gene in checked studies; the others have no known cause. For V, J and clone size, that table is used; D and trimming come from the DNA. The sample data list 150,000 to 200,000 clones, and 75% to 90% of these were observed just once. The leading ten clones occupy about 2.2% of the sample.

In total, approximately 690 healthy bone marrow donors made up the cohort. All cohort members were sampled while nominally healthy, although unrecorded immune exposures were likely present. The donor was CMV seronegative and was included in the group of under 450 seronegative cohort members. A peripheral blood sample was collected from each donor, and TCR beta sequencing was performed on peripheral blood mononuclear cells. The Qiagen DNeasy Blood Extraction Kit was used to extract genomic DNA from the blood cell samples. The germline V gene encodes CDR1 MNHEY and CDR2 SMNVEV (reference sequence). The CDR3 contains 14 residues, cysteine and phenylalanine counted. Only the CDR3 region is kept as DNA, spanning 42 bases read in frame from base 1. Relative to germline, V is missing 0 bases and J is missing 6 bases, with 3 bases of the junction outside any gene match.

The chain is assembled from TRBV27 and TRBJ1-2; TRBD1 aligns with 8 central bases. The sequence came from a male donor in good health and CMV-seronegative. The source material was PBMCs. The CDR3 is CASSLSPGGHGYTF. The DNA sequence is TGTGCCAGCAGTTTATCGCCAGGGGGCCATGGCTACACCTTC.